This T cell receptor (beta chain) originates from a study of blood T cell repertoires in COVID-19. Study-level information: The United States, Italy and Spain supplied acute and convalescent COVID-19 samples. Sample material is recorded as cDNA or gDNA derived from T cells, B-cell-depleted T cells, or PBMCs.

Profiled with immunoSEQ multiplex PCR; TCRdb holds only in-frame clones, not every one. The sample has approximately 170,000 clones; 80% to 90% are singletons. The CDR3 consists of 14 residues. With 7 bases clipped from V and 11 bases from J, the junction kept 16 bases outside the gene matches. Germline CDR1 SGHRS, CDR2 YFSETQ. Patients in Seattle were enrolled during active infection, then followed longitudinally. This chain joins TRBV5-1 and TRBJ1-1, with 8 bases that match TRBD1. The TCR sequence derives from a woman aged 70-85 years with COVID-19, enrolled during active disease. The sample taken for sequencing was peripheral blood. The CDR3 here is CASWGQAAGGRAFF. The DNA for the CDR3 is TGCGCCAGCTGGGGACAGGCGGCGGGTGGTAGGGCTTTCTTT.